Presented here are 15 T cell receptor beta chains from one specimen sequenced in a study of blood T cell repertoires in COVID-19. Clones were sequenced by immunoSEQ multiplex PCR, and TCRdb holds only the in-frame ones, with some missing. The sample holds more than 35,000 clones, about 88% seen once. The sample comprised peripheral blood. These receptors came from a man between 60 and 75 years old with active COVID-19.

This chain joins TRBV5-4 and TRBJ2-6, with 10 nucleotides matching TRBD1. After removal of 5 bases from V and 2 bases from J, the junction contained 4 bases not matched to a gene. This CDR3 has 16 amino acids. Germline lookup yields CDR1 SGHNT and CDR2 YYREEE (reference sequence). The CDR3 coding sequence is TGTGCCAGCAGTGTGACAGGGGGCGCTGGGGCCAACGTCCTGACTTTC. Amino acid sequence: CASSVTGGAGANVLTF. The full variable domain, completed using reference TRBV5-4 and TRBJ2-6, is ETGVTQSPTHLIKTRGQQVTLRCSSQSGHNTVSWYQQALGQGPQFIFQYYREEENGRGNFPPRFSGLQFPNYSSELNVNALELDDSALYLCASSVTGGAGANVLTFGAGSRLTVL.

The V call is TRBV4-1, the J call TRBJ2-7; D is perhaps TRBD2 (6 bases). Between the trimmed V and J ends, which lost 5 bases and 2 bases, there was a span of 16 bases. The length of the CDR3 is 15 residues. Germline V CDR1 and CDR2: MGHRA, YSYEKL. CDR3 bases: TGCGCCAGCAGCTTAGGGAACGGGGGAGCCTACGAGCAGTACTTC. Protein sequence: CASSLGNGGAYEQYF.

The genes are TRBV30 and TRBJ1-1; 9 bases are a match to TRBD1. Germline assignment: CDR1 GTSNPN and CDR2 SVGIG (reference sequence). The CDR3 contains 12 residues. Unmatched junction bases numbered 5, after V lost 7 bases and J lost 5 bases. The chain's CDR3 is CAYSDRGTEAFF. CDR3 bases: TGTGCCTACTCGGACAGGGGTACTGAAGCTTTCTTT.

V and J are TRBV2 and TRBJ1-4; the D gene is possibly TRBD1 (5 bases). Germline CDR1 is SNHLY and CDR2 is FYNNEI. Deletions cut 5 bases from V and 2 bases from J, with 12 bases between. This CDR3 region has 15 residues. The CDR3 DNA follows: TGTGCCAGCAGTTTGGAGGGGTTTACTAATGAAAAACTGTTTTTT. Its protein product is CASSLEGFTNEKLFF.

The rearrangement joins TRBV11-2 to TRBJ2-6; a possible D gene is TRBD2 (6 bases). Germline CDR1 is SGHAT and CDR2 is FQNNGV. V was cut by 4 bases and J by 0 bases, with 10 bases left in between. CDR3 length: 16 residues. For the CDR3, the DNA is TGTGCCAGCAGCTCCGACGGGAGCTCTGGGGCCAACGTCCTGACTTTC. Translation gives CASSSDGSSGANVLTF.

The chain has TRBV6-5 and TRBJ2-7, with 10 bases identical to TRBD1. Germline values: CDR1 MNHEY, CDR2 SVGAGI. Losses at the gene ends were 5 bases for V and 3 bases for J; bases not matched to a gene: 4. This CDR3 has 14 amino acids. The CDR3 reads CASSPDRGYYEQYF. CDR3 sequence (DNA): TGTGCCAGCAGTCCGGACAGGGGGTACTACGAGCAGTACTTC.

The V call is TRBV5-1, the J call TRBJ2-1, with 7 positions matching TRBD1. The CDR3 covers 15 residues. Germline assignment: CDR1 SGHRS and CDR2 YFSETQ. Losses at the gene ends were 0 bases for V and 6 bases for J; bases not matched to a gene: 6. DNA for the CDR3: TGCGCCAGCAGCTTGGTACAGGGGATGTTCAATGAGCAGTTCTTC. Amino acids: CASSLVQGMFNEQFF.

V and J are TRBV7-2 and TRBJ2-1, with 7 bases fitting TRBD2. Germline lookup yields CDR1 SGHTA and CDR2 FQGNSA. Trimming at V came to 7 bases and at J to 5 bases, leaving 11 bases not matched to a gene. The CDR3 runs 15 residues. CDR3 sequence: CASTPRASGHNEQFF. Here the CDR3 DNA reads TGTGCCAGCACCCCAAGGGCTAGCGGCCACAATGAGCAGTTCTTC.

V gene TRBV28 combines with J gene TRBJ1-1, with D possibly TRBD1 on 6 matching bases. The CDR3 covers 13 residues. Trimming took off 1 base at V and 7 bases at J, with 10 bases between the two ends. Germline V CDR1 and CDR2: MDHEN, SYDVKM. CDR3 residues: CASSLSSRGEAFF. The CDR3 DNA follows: TGTGCCAGCAGTTTATCGTCCAGGGGTGAAGCTTTCTTT.

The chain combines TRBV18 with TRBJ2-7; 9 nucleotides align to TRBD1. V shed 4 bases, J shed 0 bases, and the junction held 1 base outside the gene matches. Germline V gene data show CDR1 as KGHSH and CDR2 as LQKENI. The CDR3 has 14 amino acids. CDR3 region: CASSLGQGSYEQYF. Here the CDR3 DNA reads TGTGCCAGCTCACTGGGACAGGGCTCCTACGAGCAGTACTTC.

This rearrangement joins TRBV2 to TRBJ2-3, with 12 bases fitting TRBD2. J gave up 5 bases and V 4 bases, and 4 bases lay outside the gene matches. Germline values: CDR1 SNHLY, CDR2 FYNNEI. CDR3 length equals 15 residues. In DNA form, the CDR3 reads TGTGCCAGCAGTGCACTAGCGGGAGGAAGAGATACGCAGTATTTT. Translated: CASSALAGGRDTQYF. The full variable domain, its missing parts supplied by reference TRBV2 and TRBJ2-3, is EPEVTQTPSHQVTQMGQEVILRCVPISNHLYFYWYRQILGQKVEFLVSFYNNEISEKSEIFDDQFSVERPDGSNFTLKIRSTKLEDSAMYFCASSALAGGRDTQYFGPGTRLTVL.

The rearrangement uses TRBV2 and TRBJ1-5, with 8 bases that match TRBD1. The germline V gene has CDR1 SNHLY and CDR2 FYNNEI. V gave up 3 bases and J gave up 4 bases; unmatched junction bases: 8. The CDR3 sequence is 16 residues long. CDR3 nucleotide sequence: TGTGCCAGCAGTGAGGACAGGGCGTGGGTAAATCAGCCCCAGCATTTT. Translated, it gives CASSEDRAWVNQPQHF.

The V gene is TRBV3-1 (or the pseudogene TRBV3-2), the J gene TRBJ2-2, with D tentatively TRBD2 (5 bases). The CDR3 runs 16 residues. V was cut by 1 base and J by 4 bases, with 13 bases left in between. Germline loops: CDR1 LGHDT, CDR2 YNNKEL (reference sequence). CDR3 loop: CASSQVAGAGTGELFF. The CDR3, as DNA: TGTGCCAGCAGCCAAGTCGCGGGCGCGGGCACCGGGGAGCTGTTTTTT.

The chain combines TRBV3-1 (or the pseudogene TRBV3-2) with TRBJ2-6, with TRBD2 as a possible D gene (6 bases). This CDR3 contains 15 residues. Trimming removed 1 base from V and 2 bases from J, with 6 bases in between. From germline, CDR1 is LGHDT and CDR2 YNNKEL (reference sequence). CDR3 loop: CASSQAGAGANVLTF. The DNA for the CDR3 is TGTGCCAGCAGCCAAGCGGGGGCTGGGGCCAACGTCCTGACTTTC.

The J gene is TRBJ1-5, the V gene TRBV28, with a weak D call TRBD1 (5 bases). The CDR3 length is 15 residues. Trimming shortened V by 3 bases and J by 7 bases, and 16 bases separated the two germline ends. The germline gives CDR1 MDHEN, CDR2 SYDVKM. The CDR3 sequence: CASSLQAGSKQPQHF. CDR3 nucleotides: TGTGCCAGCAGTTTGCAGGCAGGGTCCAAACAGCCCCAGCATTTT.